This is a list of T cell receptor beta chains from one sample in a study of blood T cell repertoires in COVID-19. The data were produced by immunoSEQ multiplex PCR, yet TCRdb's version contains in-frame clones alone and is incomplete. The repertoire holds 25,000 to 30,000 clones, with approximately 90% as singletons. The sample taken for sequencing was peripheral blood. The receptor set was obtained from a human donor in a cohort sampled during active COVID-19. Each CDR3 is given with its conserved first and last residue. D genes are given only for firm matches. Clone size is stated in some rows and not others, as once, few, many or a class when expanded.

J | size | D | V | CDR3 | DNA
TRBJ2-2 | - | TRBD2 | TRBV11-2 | CASSRLAGGTGTGELFF | TGTGCCAGCAGCCGATTAGCGGGGGGTACGGGCACCGGGGAGCTGTTTTTT
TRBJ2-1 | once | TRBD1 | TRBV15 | CATSRDRVGNEQFF | TGTGCCACCAGCCGGGACAGGGTTGGCAATGAGCAGTTCTTC
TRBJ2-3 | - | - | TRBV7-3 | CASSFGSTDTQYF | TGTGCCAGCAGCTTCGGTAGCACAGATACGCAGTATTTT
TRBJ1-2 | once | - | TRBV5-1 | CASSLAQGAGNGYTF | TGCGCCAGCAGCTTGGCCCAAGGGGCAGGGAATGGCTACACCTTC
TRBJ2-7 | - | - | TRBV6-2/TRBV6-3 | CASSYGQAGEQYF | TGTGCCAGCAGTTACGGGCAGGCGGGCGAGCAGTACTTC
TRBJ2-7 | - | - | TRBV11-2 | CASSLGENTEQYF | TGTGCCAGCAGCTTAGGAGAGAATACCGAGCAGTACTTC
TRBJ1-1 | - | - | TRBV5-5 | CASSWGVVTEAFF | TGTGCCAGCAGCTGGGGGGTGGTCACTGAAGCTTTCTTT
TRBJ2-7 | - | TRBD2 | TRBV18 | CASSPGGGTDEQYF | TGTGCCAGCTCACCAGGGGGGGGTACGGACGAGCAGTACTTC
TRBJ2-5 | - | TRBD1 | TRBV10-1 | CAIWTGVETQYF | TGCGCCATCTGGACAGGCGTAGAGACCCAGTACTTC
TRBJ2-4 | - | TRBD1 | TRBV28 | CASSPLGQKAKNIQYF | TGTGCCAGCAGTCCTTTGGGACAGAAAGCCAAAAACATTCAGTACTTC
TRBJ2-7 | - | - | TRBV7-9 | CASSDSTGLAYEQYF | TGTGCCAGCAGCGACTCGACAGGTTTGGCCTACGAGCAGTACTTC
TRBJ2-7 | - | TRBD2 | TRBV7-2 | CASRTAGGYEQYF | TGTGCCAGCCGCACAGCGGGGGGCTACGAGCAGTACTTC
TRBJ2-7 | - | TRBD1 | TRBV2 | CASSQTGGSREQYF | TGTGCCAGCAGTCAGACAGGGGGCTCGAGAGAGCAGTACTTC
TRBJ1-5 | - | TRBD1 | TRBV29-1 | CSVAGTVNQPQHF | TGCAGCGTGGCCGGGACAGTTAATCAGCCCCAGCATTTT
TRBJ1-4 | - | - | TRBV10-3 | CAIRDTGKGEKLFF | TGTGCCATCAGGGACACAGGGAAGGGTGAAAAACTGTTTTTT
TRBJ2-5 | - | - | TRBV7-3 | CASKTLGVQETQYF | TGTGCCAGCAAGACCCTAGGGGTGCAAGAGACCCAGTACTTC
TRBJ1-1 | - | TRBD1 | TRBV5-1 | CASVQGGQGAGTEAFF | TGCGCCAGCGTCCAGGGGGGACAGGGGGCAGGGACTGAAGCTTTCTTT
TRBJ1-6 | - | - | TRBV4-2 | CASSQDHVRGSPLHF | TGTGCCAGCAGCCAAGATCACGTTCGAGGTTCACCCCTCCACTTT
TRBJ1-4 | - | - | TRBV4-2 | CASSQDRYNEKLFF | TGTGCCAGCAGCCAAGACAGGTATAATGAAAAACTGTTTTTT
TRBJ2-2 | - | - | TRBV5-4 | CASSLTRQGGNTGELFF | TGTGCCAGCAGCTTGACCCGGCAGGGTGGAAACACCGGGGAGCTGTTTTTT
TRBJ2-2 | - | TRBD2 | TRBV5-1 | CASSNNAGGRSGELFF | TGCGCCAGCAGCAATAACGCGGGGGGGCGCTCCGGGGAGCTGTTTTTT
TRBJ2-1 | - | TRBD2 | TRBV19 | CASSIGAGTSGKKQFF | TGTGCCAGTAGTATAGGGGCCGGGACTAGCGGGAAAAAGCAGTTCTTC
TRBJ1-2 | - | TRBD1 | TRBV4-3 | CASSQRDRGYYGYTF | TGCGCCAGCAGCCAACGGGACAGGGGGTACTATGGCTACACCTTC
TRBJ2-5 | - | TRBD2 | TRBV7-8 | CASSLALTTSGETQYF | TGTGCCAGCAGCTTAGCCCTTACGACTAGCGGGGAGACCCAGTACTTC
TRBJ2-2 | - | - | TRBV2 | CASDSAGQGNTGELFF | TGTGCCAGCGACTCCGCAGGTCAGGGGAACACCGGGGAGCTGTTTTTT
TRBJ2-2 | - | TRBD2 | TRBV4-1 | CASSLGAGDTGELFF | TGCGCCAGCAGCCTAGGTGCGGGGGACACCGGGGAGCTGTTTTTT
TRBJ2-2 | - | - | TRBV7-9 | CASSLDADTGELFF | TGTGCCAGCAGCTTAGACGCGGACACCGGGGAGCTGTTTTTT
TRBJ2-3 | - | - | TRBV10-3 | CATRSERTTDTQYF | TGTGCCACACGTTCTGAGAGAACGACAGATACGCAGTATTTT
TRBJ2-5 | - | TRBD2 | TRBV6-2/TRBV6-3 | CASSYSASGLGETQYF | TGTGCCAGCAGTTACTCGGCTAGCGGCTTGGGGGAGACCCAGTACTTC
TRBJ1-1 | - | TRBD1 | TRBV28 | CASSQGTEAFF | TGTGCCAGCTCACAGGGGACTGAAGCTTTCTTT
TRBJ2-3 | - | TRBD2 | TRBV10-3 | CAISESSGGPSTDTQYF | TGTGCCATCAGTGAGTCTAGCGGGGGGCCTAGCACAGATACGCAGTATTTT
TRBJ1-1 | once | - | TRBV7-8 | CASSLVFGHWNTEAFF | TGTGCCAGCAGCTTAGTTTTCGGACACTGGAACACTGAAGCTTTCTTT
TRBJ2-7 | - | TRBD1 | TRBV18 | CASSPDRAQLFYF | TGTGCCAGCTCACCGGACAGGGCGCAACTCTTTTACTTC
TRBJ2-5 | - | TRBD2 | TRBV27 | CASSFLSQLAGGPETQYF | TGTGCCAGCAGTTTCTTAAGCCAACTAGCGGGGGGGCCGGAGACCCAGTACTTC
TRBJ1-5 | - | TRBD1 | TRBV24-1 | CATSATGGPNQPQHF | TGTGCCACCAGTGCGACAGGGGGCCCCAATCAGCCCCAGCATTTT
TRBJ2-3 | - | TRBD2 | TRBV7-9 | CASSYLSLAGGTDTQYF | TGTGCCAGCAGCTACCTCTCACTAGCGGGGGGTACAGATACGCAGTATTTT
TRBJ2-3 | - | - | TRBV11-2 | CASSLFLATDTQYF | TGTGCCAGCAGCTTATTCCTAGCTACAGATACGCAGTATTTT
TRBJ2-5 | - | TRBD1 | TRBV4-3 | CASSLTGGLHETQYF | TGCGCCAGCAGTCTGACAGGGGGTCTTCACGAGACCCAGTACTTC
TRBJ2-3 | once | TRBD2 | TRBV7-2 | CASSLLAGVGDTQYF | TGTGCCAGCAGCCTACTAGCGGGGGTGGGAGATACGCAGTATTTT
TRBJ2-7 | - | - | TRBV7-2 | CASSSRTKINEQYF | TGTGCCAGCAGCTCGAGGACTAAAATCAACGAGCAGTACTTC
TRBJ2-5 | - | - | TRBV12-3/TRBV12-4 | CASSLSGQTTQYF | TGTGCCAGCAGTTTAAGTGGGCAGACAACCCAGTACTTC
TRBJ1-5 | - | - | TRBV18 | CASTDSLNQPQHF | TGTGCCAGCACCGACAGCCTCAATCAGCCCCAGCATTTT
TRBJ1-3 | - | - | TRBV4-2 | CASSQMGAGAGNTIYF | TGTGCCAGCAGCCAGATGGGAGCAGGGGCTGGAAACACCATATATTTT
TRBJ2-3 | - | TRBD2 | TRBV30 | CAWSAGGPGDTQYF | TGTGCCTGGAGCGCGGGGGGGCCTGGAGATACGCAGTATTTT